The 16 T cell receptor beta chains below all came from one sample that was sequenced in a study of beta chain features in type 1 diabetes. Sequenced material consisted of expressed TCRB transcripts (all of the isolated RNA was reverse transcribed). Produced via immunoSEQ multiplex PCR; TCRdb's table is partial and in-frame only. The table records about 110,000 clones, approximately 39% of them present only once. The sequenced sample consisted of stem cell memory CD4+ T cells from blood. The origin of the receptors is a woman under 30 in good health.

The chain links TRBV21-1 to TRBJ2-5; the table's D gene call, TRBD2, was not cross checked with the DNA. TRBV21-1 is labeled a pseudogene. This CDR3 comprises 11 residues. The CDR3 coding sequence is TGTGCCAGCAGCAATAAAGAGACCCAGTACTTC. It translates to CASSNKETQYF.

This clone was seen once. The chain is built from TRBV5-1 and TRBJ2-1; the D gene is possibly TRBD2 (5 bases). Deletions cut 9 bases from V and 7 bases from J, with 14 bases between. In germline, CDR1 is SGHRS, CDR2 YFSETQ. The CDR3 contains 12 residues. The CDR3 DNA is TGCGCCACCGGGGAATTGAAGAATGAGCAGTTCTTC. Translated, it gives CATGELKNEQFF.

The V gene is TRBV9, the J gene TRBJ1-5, with D tentatively TRBD1 (5 bases). CDR3 size: 13 residues. The V and J ends lost 0 bases and 10 bases respectively, with 11 bases between them. The germline V gene encodes CDR1 SGDLS and CDR2 YYNGEE. The CDR3 coding sequence is TGTGCCAGCAGCGTAGAGGCGGACACTCCCCAGCATTTT. Translating gives CASSVEADTPQHF.

This clone was recorded a few times. The chain carries TRBV5-1 and TRBJ2-3; TRBD2 matches at 11 bases. The CDR3 consists of 17 residues. The germline gives CDR1 SGHRS, CDR2 YFSETQ. V was pared by 0 bases and J by 0 bases, with 3 bases of the junction left unmatched. CDR3 coding DNA: TGCGCCAGCAGCTTGGGACTAGCGGGATTCAGCACAGATACGCAGTATTTT. This encodes CASSLGLAGFSTDTQYF.

This clone occurred a few times. The chain carries TRBV28 and TRBJ2-4, with D perhaps matching TRBD2 (5 bases). Germline lookup yields CDR1 MDHEN and CDR2 SYDVKM. Deletions cut 3 bases from V and 5 bases from J, with 14 bases between. There are 15 residues in the CDR3. CDR3 protein: CASSLYAGPQNIQYF. The DNA for the CDR3 is TGTGCCAGCAGTTTGTACGCGGGTCCACAAAACATTCAGTACTTC.

This clone has only a few counts. The CDR3 sequence is CASSSGYSNQPQHF. The CDR3 nucleotides are TGTGCCAGCAGTTCCGGTTATAGCAATCAGCCCCAGCATTTT. The rearrangement joins TRBV28 to TRBJ1-5; D remains unclear. The V and J ends lost 4 bases and 0 bases respectively, with 7 bases between them. The CDR3 consists of 14 residues. Germline V gene sequence: CDR1 MDHEN, CDR2 SYDVKM.

V is TRBV5-1 and J is TRBJ2-2; TRBD2 matches 8 bases. The V segment lost 4 bases and the J segment 6 bases; nucleotides outside the gene matches: 11. The CDR3 covers 16 residues. In germline, CDR1 is SGHRS, CDR2 YFSETQ. The CDR3 here is CASSTTTGTRPGELFF. In nucleotides, the CDR3 is TGCGCCAGCAGCACCACCACCGGGACTAGACCCGGGGAGCTGTTTTTT.

The gene calls are TRBV5-6 and TRBJ2-1, with 7 bases fitting TRBD1. V was clipped by 1 base and J by 0 bases; unmatched bases: 10. Germline values: CDR1 SGHDT, CDR2 YYEEEE. The CDR3 is 18 amino acids. CDR3 in DNA: TGTGCCAGCAGCTTGAAGTGGGGCCGACAGGGCTCCTACAATGAGCAGTTCTTC. Its translation is CASSLKWGRQGSYNEQFF. The variable domain in full, completed from reference TRBV5-6 and TRBJ2-1, reads DAGVTQSPTHLIKTRGQQVTLRCSPKSGHDTVSWYQQALGQGPQFIFQYYEEEERQRGNFPDRFSGHQFPNYSSELNVNALLLGDSALYLCASSLKWGRQGSYNEQFFGPGTRLTVL.

This sequence joins TRBV27 and TRBJ1-2, with TRBD1 identical over 8 bases. With V trimmed by 3 bases and J by 8 bases, 5 bases remained unmatched. The germline gives CDR1 MNHEY, CDR2 SMNVEV (reference sequence). The CDR3 runs 13 residues. CDR3 nucleotide sequence: TGTGCCAGCAGTTTCCATACAGGGGGAGGCTACACCTTC. This codes for CASSFHTGGGYTF.

The chain combines TRBV15 with TRBJ2-7; D is perhaps TRBD2 (6 bases). CDR1 and CDR2 from the germline V gene are LNHNV and YYDKDF (reference sequence). The V end lost 0 bases, the J end lost 1 base, and 13 bases lay between the germline ends. CDR3 length equals 16 residues. Written as DNA, the CDR3 is TGTGCCACCAGCAGAGATTGGGGCGGGAAGTCCTACGAGCAGTACTTC. Protein sequence: CATSRDWGGKSYEQYF.

The chain couples TRBV5-1 to TRBJ2-1; tentative D call: TRBD2 (5 bases). The germline V and J ends were trimmed by 5 bases and 9 bases, with 15 bases remaining between them. Germline CDR1 SGHRS, CDR2 YFSETQ. The CDR3 sequence is 13 residues long. CDR3 sequence: CASSSSKLGEQFF. For the CDR3, the DNA is TGCGCCAGCAGTTCTTCTAAACTAGGTGAGCAGTTCTTC.

This clone was picked up a small number of times. V and J are TRBV7-2 and TRBJ2-3, with TRBD1 matching 10 bases. V was clipped by 6 bases and J by 4 bases; unmatched bases: 4. This CDR3 is 14 amino acids long. The germline CDR1 and CDR2 sequences are SGHTA and FQGNSA. The CDR3 loop reads CASSRDRGADTQYF. In DNA, the CDR3 is TGTGCCAGCAGTAGGGACAGGGGTGCAGATACGCAGTATTTT.

V usage is TRBV30 and J usage is TRBJ1-4; 7 bases match TRBD1. This CDR3 contains 14 residues. The germline CDR1 and CDR2 sequences are GTSNPN and SVGIG (reference sequence). V lost 0 bases and J lost 7; bases outside the gene matches: 5. CDR3 sequence: CAWSVQGRIEKLFF. DNA for the CDR3: TGTGCCTGGAGTGTACAGGGGAGAATTGAAAAACTGTTTTTT.

This clone was recorded at least ten times. The chain links TRBV7-9 to TRBJ2-6; D is unclear. The CDR3 has 12 residues. Germline V lookup: CDR1 SEHNR, CDR2 FQNEAQ (reference sequence). With 2 bases removed from V and 10 bases from J, the gap between germline ends came to 6 bases. CDR3 region: CASSLTENVLTF. Written as DNA, the CDR3 is TGTGCCAGCAGCTTAACAGAGAACGTCCTGACTTTC.

The count of this clone is one. The V call is TRBV27, the J call TRBJ1-5; no reliable D call. CDR3 size: 17 residues. Looked up from germline, CDR1 is MNHEY and CDR2 is SMNVEV (reference sequence). V dropped 6 bases and J dropped 4 bases, with 22 bases sitting between them. The CDR3 DNA reads TGTGCCAGCAGCCTCTTTATGCCCTCAACGACAAATCAGCCCCAGCATTTT. It translates to CASSLFMPSTTNQPQHF.

This clone was seen more than once but under ten times. The CDR3, as DNA: TGCGCCAGCTGCCGGGACAGGGTCTCTAACTATGGCTACACCTTC. This translates into CASCRDRVSNYGYTF. The V and J genes are TRBV5-1 and TRBJ1-2; 9 bases align to TRBD1. The germline CDR1 and CDR2 sequences are SGHRS and YFSETQ. V gave up 7 bases and J gave up 0 bases; unmatched junction bases: 7. This CDR3 is 15 amino acids long. Combining the CDR3 with reference TRBV5-1 and TRBJ1-2 gives the whole variable domain KAGVTQTPRYLIKTRGQQVTLSCSPISGHRSVSWYQQTPGQGLQFLFEYFSETQRNKGNFPGRFSGRQFSNSRSEMNVSTLELGDSALYLCASCRDRVSNYGYTFGSGTRLTVV.